Sequencing of this TCR beta chain was carried out in a study of T cells in Graves' hyperthyroidism and ophthalmopathy. Diagnosis of hyperthyroidism was new in patients aged 18 to 65, and its duration was under 2 months. Uncontrolled infection, other autoimmune disease, pregnancy or lactation led to exclusion. The sample holds many counts of this clonotype. Its antigen is still unknown. Whole-study findings and limits: Median prediction lead before ophthalmopathy onset was roughly 6 months with the model.

Amplified regions were TCR beta CDR3 sequences from RNA transcripts. The HTBI primer set served for first-round RT-PCR of the TCR CDR3. TCRdb passed the multiplex PCR reads through MiXCR, listing each CDR3 protein once. The sample yields about 290,000 distinct CDR3 sequences, roughly 17% seen once. The CDR3 is 12 amino acids. With 4 bases clipped from V and 3 bases from J, the junction kept 3 bases outside the gene matches. In germline, CDR1 is DFQATT, CDR2 SNEGSKA (reference sequence). The rearrangement joins TRBV20-1 to TRBJ2-7; 7 bases map to TRBD1. The sequenced material came from blood. This sequence originates from a man aged 25 to 40 with Graves' hyperthyroidism. CDR3 region: CSAIDRDYEQYF. DNA of the CDR3: TGCAGTGCTATCGACAGGGACTACGAGCAGTACTTC.